Following are 14 T cell receptor beta chains from one sample sequenced in a study of OX40 agonist ivuxolimab in advanced cancers. Sequencing was performed with immunoSEQ multiplex PCR; in TCRdb, only in-frame clones are kept and a portion is missing. Found here are some 57,000 clones, about 90% of them singletons; the top ten hold over 20%. The sample was CD4+ or CD8+ T cells sorted from blood, taken in a trial of the OX40 agonist ivuxolimab. Receptor source: an adult with an advanced solid tumor such as melanoma, head and neck, liver or kidney cancer.

This clone was seen a handful of times. The chain is built from TRBV7-9 and TRBJ1-1; weak D call: TRBD1 (5 bases). The germline V and J ends were trimmed by 3 bases and 4 bases, with 9 bases remaining between them. CDR3 length: 13 residues. Germline lookup yields CDR1 SEHNR and CDR2 FQNEAQ (reference sequence). CDR3 residues: CASSLPGGTEAFF. In nucleotides, the CDR3 is TGTGCCAGCAGCTTGCCCGGGGGCACTGAAGCTTTCTTT.

The chain couples TRBV15 to TRBJ1-4; D is uncertain. CDR1 and CDR2 from the germline V gene are LNHNV and YYDKDF (reference sequence). V was clipped by 4 bases and J by 9 bases, with 12 bases between them. The CDR3 runs 13 residues. CDR3 region: CATSTARAQKLFF. CDR3 nucleotides: TGTGCCACCAGCACTGCCCGAGCACAAAAACTGTTTTTT.

This clone was seen just once. This chain links TRBV28 with TRBJ2-1; the match to TRBD2 covers 14 bases. The CDR3 length is 17 residues. V shed 4 bases, J shed 5 bases, and the junction held 7 bases outside the gene matches. Germline-derived CDR1 and CDR2 are MDHEN and SYDVKM. In nucleotides, the CDR3 is TGTGCCAGCAGTTGGGGACTAGCGGGGGACTCAGACAATGAGCAGTTCTTC. This codes for CASSWGLAGDSDNEQFF.

The chain links TRBV30 to TRBJ1-2, with TRBD1 as a possible D gene (6 bases). From germline, CDR1 is GTSNPN and CDR2 SVGIG (reference sequence). Trimming shortened V by 4 bases and J by 6 bases, and 21 bases separated the two germline ends. This CDR3 is built from 15 residues. CDR3 bases: TGTGCCTGGATCGGCGGCGCCCCAGGGGTGGATGGCTACACCTTC. This sequence encodes CAWIGGAPGVDGYTF.

CDR3 nucleotides: TGTGCCTGGAGTCGGGAAAGTGATTTGAAAAACACCATATATTTT. This sequence encodes CAWSRESDLKNTIYF. The chain is built from TRBV30 and TRBJ1-3; no firm D call. The germline gives CDR1 GTSNPN, CDR2 SVGIG (reference sequence). V lost 2 bases, J lost 6 bases, and 17 bases lay in between. The CDR3 is made up of 15 amino acids. Together with reference TRBV30 and TRBJ1-3, the CDR3 gives the full variable domain: SQTIHQWPATLVQPVGSPLSLECTVEGTSNPNLYWYRQAAGRGLQLLFYSVGIGQISSEVPQNLSASRPQDRQFILSSKKLLLSDSGFYLCAWSRESDLKNTIYFGEGSWLTVV.

The chain employs TRBV6-6 and TRBJ2-7, with 7 bases matching TRBD1. CDR3 length equals 14 residues. Looked up from germline, CDR1 is MNHNY and CDR2 is SVGAGI (reference sequence). J lost 6 bases, V lost 4 bases, and 9 bases had no gene match. The CDR3 region is CASSLSGTVSEQYV. Here the CDR3 DNA reads TGTGCCAGCAGTTTGTCCGGGACAGTCAGCGAGCAGTACGTC.

The chain has TRBV30 and TRBJ2-3; no definite D call. The CDR3 totals 13 residues. V shed 2 bases and J shed 1 base, with 7 bases lying between them. CDR1 and CDR2 (germline): GTSNPN, SVGIG (reference sequence). CDR3 nucleotide sequence: TGTGCCTGGAGTCCCCTGGGCACAGATACGCAGTATTTT. It is translated as CAWSPLGTDTQYF.

V usage is TRBV30 and J usage is TRBJ2-7; D is unresolved. Between the trimmed V and J ends, which lost 0 bases and 1 base, there was a span of 10 bases. The CDR3 runs 14 residues. Germline CDR1 reads GTSNPN; CDR2 reads SVGIG (reference sequence). This chain's CDR3 is CAWSVGSGSYEQYF. CDR3 nucleotide sequence: TGTGCCTGGAGTGTAGGGTCAGGTTCCTACGAGCAGTACTTC.

This clone was seen once. The chain joins TRBV5-4 to TRBJ1-1; D unclear. V lost 4 bases, J lost 1 base, and 14 bases lay in between. CDR1 is SGHNT, CDR2 YYREEE, per germline (reference sequence). The CDR3 has 15 residues. The CDR3 DNA reads as TGTGCCAGCAGCCAGCCGGGGAATGAGAACACTGAAGCTTTCTTT. This codes for CASSQPGNENTEAFF.

The gene calls are TRBV6-5 and TRBJ2-1; the match to TRBD2 covers 10 bases. With 0 bases clipped from V and 9 bases from J, the junction kept 5 bases outside the gene matches. The CDR3 consists of 15 residues. The germline V gene has CDR1 MNHEY and CDR2 SVGAGI. The CDR3 region has the DNA TGTGCCAGCAGTTACTCCCTAGCGGGAGAAACTGAGCAGTTCTTC. This codes for CASSYSLAGETEQFF.

To note about this clone: Distinct nucleotide sequences in the sample also encode this CDR3. The chain carries TRBV4-1 and TRBJ2-2; perhaps D is TRBD1 or TRBD2 (6 bases each). In germline, CDR1 is MGHRA, CDR2 YSYEKL. The V and J ends lost 4 bases and 4 bases respectively, with 13 bases between them. CDR3 length: 15 amino acids. In nucleotides, the CDR3 is TGCGCCAGCAGCCCCTTGGGGGGCGGCACCGGGGAGCTGTTTTTT. This sequence encodes CASSPLGGGTGELFF.

This clone was recorded only once. This chain's CDR3 is CASSAFGDTQYF. In nucleotides, the CDR3 is TGTGCCAGCAGTGCATTCGGAGATACGCAGTATTTT. This chain joins TRBV6-5 and TRBJ2-3; D not certain. Germline CDR1 and CDR2: MNHEY and SVGAGI. V was trimmed by 5 bases and J by 5 bases, leaving 8 bases between them. The CDR3 runs 12 residues.

The chain links TRBV9 to TRBJ2-4; D assignment may be TRBD1 or TRBD2 (5 bases each). CDR1 is SGDLS, CDR2 YYNGEE, per germline. V gave up 0 bases and J gave up 8 bases, with 6 bases separating them. This CDR3 region has 12 residues. CDR3 nucleotides: TGTGCCAGCAGCGTAGGAGGGGACATTCAGTACTTC. Protein: CASSVGGDIQYF.

As DNA, the CDR3 is TGTGCCAGCGAGGGGGAGAACACCGGGGAGCTGTTTTTT. Translating gives CASEGENTGELFF. The chain employs TRBV28 and TRBJ2-2, with D possibly being TRBD1 (6 bases). CDR1 MDHEN and CDR2 SYDVKM come from the germline V gene. Deletions cut 8 bases from V and 1 base from J, with 8 bases between. The CDR3 length is 13 residues.